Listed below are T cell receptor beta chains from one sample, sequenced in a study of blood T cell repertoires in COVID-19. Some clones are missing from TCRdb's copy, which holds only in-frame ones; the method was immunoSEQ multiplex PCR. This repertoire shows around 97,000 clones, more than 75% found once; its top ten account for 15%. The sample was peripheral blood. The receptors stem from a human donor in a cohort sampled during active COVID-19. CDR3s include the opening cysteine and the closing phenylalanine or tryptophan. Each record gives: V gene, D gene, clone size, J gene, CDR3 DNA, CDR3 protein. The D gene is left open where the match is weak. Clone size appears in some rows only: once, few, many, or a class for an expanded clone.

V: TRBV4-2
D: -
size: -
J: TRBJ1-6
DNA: TGTGCCAGCCGACTACAGGGTTTAGGATCACCCCTCCACTTT
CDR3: CASRLQGLGSPLHF

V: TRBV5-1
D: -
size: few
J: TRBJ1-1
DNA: TGCGCCAGCAGCTTGGCGGGGAACACTGAAGCTTTCTTT
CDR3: CASSLAGNTEAFF

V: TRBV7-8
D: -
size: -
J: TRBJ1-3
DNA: TGTGCCAGCAGCTTAATGTGGGGGGGAAGCTCTGGAAACACCATATATTTT
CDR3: CASSLMWGGSSGNTIYF

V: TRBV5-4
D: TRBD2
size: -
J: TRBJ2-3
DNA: TGTGCCAGCAGCTTTTGGACTAGCGGCACAGATACGCAGTATTTT
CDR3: CASSFWTSGTDTQYF

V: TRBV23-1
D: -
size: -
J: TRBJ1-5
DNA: TGCGCCAGCAGTCAACAAGGGGATAGTGTCGGAGGGTGCAATCAGCCCCAGCATTTT
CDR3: CASSQQGDSVGGCNQPQHF

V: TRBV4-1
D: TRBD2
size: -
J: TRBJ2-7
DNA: TGCGCCAGCAGCCAAGGACGGGGGGGCTACGAGCAGTACTTC
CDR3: CASSQGRGGYEQYF

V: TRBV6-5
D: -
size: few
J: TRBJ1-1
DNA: TGTGCCAGCAGTACCAAGACAGGCGAAGCTTTCTTT
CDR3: CASSTKTGEAFF

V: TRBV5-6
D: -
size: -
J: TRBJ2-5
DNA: TGTGCCAGCAGCTGGGGACTGCAAGAGACCCAGTACTTC
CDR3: CASSWGLQETQYF

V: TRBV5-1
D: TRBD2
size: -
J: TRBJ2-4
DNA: TGCGCCAGCAGCTTGGGGGCGCGGGGGAATGACATTCAGTACTTC
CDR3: CASSLGARGNDIQYF

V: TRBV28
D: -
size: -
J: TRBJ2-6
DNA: TGTGCCAGCAGCGTCCCCAGGGCCGGGGCCAACGTCCTGACTTTC
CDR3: CASSVPRAGANVLTF

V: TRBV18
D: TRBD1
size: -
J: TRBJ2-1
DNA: TGTGCCAGCTCACCACCGGGACAGGAGCAGTTCTTC
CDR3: CASSPPGQEQFF

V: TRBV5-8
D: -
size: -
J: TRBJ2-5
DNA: TGTGCCAGCAGCTTCCCTCGACAGACACAAGAGACCCAGTACTTC
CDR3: CASSFPRQTQETQYF

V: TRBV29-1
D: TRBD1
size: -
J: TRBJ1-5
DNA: TGCAGCGTTCGACAGGGGGCGCGCGGTCAGCCCCAGCATTTT
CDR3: CSVRQGARGQPQHF

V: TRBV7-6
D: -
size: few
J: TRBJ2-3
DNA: TGTGCCAGCAGCCCGACAGCTAACACAGATACGCAGTATTTT
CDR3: CASSPTANTDTQYF

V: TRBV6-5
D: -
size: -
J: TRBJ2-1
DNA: TGTGCCAGCAGTTACTCGGAGGCGAAATCGAATGAGCAGTTCTTC
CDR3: CASSYSEAKSNEQFF

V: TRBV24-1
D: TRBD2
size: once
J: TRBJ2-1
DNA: TGTGCCACCAGTGACTCGGGACTAGCGGACAATGAGCAGTTCTTC
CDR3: CATSDSGLADNEQFF

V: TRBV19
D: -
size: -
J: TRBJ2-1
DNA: TGTGCCAGTAGTGCGAGGGGGTTAGCCTACAATGAGCAGTTCTTC
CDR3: CASSARGLAYNEQFF

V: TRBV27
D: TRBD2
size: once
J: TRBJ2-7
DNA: TGTGCCAGCAGTTTGACTAGCGGGCGGTACGAGCAGTACTTC
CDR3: CASSLTSGRYEQYF

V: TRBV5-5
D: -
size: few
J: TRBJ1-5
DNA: TGTGCCAGCAGCTGGAGTTCAGGGGTGAGCAATCAGCCCCAGCATTTT
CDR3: CASSWSSGVSNQPQHF

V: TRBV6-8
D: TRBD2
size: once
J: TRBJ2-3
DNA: TGTGCCAGCAGTCCCATGGGGACTAGCAGGCGGGCAGATACGCAGTATTTT
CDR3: CASSPMGTSRRADTQYF

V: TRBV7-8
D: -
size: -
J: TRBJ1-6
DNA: TGTGCCAGCAGCTTAGCCCAAGACAGAAGACTCTCCTATAATTCACCCCTCCACTTT
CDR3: CASSLAQDRRLSYNSPLHF

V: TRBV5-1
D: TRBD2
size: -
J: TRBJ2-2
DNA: TGCGCCAGCAGCAGTAAGTGGCCTAGCGGTGCGAACACCGGGGAGCTGTTTTTT
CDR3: CASSSKWPSGANTGELFF

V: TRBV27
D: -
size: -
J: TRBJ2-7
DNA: TGTGCCAGCAGTCTCTCCTTCTACGAGCAGTACTTC
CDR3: CASSLSFYEQYF

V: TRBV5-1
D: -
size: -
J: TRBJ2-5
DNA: TGCGCCAGCAGCTTGGGGGACAGCGGGCAAGAGACCCAGTACTTC
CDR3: CASSLGDSGQETQYF

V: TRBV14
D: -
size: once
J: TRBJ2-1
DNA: TGTGCCAGCAGCCACGACAGGACCAGACCCTACAATGAGCAGTTCTTC
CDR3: CASSHDRTRPYNEQFF

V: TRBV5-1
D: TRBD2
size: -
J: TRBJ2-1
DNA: TGCGCCAGCAGCTTGGAAGCGGGAGTGTGGAATGAGCAGTTCTTC
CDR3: CASSLEAGVWNEQFF

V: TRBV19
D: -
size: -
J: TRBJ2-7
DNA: TGTGCCAGTAGTTTTACCGACAGCTACGAGCAGTACTTC
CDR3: CASSFTDSYEQYF

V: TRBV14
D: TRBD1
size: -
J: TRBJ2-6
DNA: TGTGCCAGCAGCGCGACAGGGGTTACCTCTGGGGCCAACGTCCTGACTTTC
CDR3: CASSATGVTSGANVLTF

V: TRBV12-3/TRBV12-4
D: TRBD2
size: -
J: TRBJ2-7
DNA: TGTGCCAGCAGACTAGCGGGACTTGAGCAGTACTTC
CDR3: CASRLAGLEQYF

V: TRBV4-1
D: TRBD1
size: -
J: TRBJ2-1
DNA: TGCGCCAGCAGCCAAGGAAGCCCAGGGGGCCTATCCTACAATGAGCAGTTCTTC
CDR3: CASSQGSPGGLSYNEQFF

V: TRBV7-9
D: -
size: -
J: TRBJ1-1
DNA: TGTGCCAGCAGCTTGGCCGGGAAGGGCAAAATTCTGAACACTGAAGCTTTCTTT
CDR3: CASSLAGKGKILNTEAFF

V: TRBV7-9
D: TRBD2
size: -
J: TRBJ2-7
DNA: TGTGCCAGCAGCTTAGGGACTAGTCGTGGCGAGCAGTACTTC
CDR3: CASSLGTSRGEQYF

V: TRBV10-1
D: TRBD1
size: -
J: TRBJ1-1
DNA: TGCGCCAGCAGTCCCGGGACAGCTATGAACACTGAAGCTTTCTTT
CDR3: CASSPGTAMNTEAFF

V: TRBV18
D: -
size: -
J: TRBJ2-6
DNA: TGTGCCAGCTCACCACCAAACCTCGAATACAGGGAGTCTGGGGCCAACGTCCTGACTTTC
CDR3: CASSPPNLEYRESGANVLTF

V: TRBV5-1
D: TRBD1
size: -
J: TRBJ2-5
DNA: TGCGCCAGCTCCACCGGGACAGTACAAGAGACCCAGTACTTC
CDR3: CASSTGTVQETQYF

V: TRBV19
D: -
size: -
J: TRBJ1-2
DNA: TGTGCCAGTAGTATGGAGCGGTGGGAAGGCTACACCTTC
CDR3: CASSMERWEGYTF

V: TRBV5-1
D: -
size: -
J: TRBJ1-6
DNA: TGCGCCAGCAGCTCAGACTCATTGACGGAGAACCTCCACTTT
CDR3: CASSSDSLTENLHF

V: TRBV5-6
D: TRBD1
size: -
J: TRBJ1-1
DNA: TGTGCCAGCAGCTCGGGTTTTTCGACAGGGTTAGGGTCTGAAGCTTTCTTT
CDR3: CASSSGFSTGLGSEAFF

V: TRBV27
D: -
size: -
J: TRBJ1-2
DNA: TGTGCCAGCAGTCTATTGGCGGGGGGCGGTAACTATGGCTACACCTTC
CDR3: CASSLLAGGGNYGYTF